This T cell receptor (beta chain) was found in a study of blood T cell repertoires in COVID-19 (TCRdb year 2020). In the study overall: Samples from collaborators originated in the United States, Italy and Spain and spanned both the acute and convalescent phases of COVID-19. The material from the prospective study consisted of cDNA or gDNA derived from T cells, B-cell-depleted T cells, or PBMCs. Subjects who had been exposed to COVID-19, were actively infected with it, or had recovered from it provided the deeply sampled blood TCRbeta repertoires that made up the dataset. A freely available public database, intended as a resource for researchers studying the immune response to SARS-CoV-2, is where the repertoires were released. The samples were drawn from the first 160 participants of the ongoing ImmuneRACE study and from 950 to 1,500 subjects provided by 6 global collaborators. Nearly every sample came with metadata listing a de-identified subject ID, COVID-19 status, age in years and sex. Where HLA class I and class II types were available, the types were taken from metadata supplied by the sample provider, not from assay-based typing.

General study outcomes and caveats: The quantity of clinical and demographic metadata differed by source and by participant and was supplied without curation.

Collaborating institutions collected whole blood in K2EDTA tubes following their own protocols. Collaborator samples were shipped for TCRbeta analysis as frozen whole blood, isolated PBMCs, or DNA extracted from either sample type. Measured from the cysteine to the phenylalanine, the CDR3 is 13 residues long. Solely the CDR3 DNA is kept, with 39 bases framed from the first base. V lost 3 bases and J lost 5 bases; the stretch between them is 8 bases long. The immunoSEQ Assay, a bias-controlled multiplex PCR, was used to amplify TCRbeta CDR3 regions from genomic DNA. In the source study's methods: Within the assay, amplification of reference gene primers was used to estimate how many nucleated cells each sample contained. Sequence reads were collapsed and filtered to measure the absolute abundance of every unique TCRbeta CDR3 rearrangement. For each sample, productive Simpson clonality was calculated as the square root of Simpson's diversity index over productive rearrangements. TCRdb mirrors the immuneACCESS table, restricted to in-frame sequences. Some clones are absent from its copies; in checked studies, under half trace to an unresolved V gene, and the reason for the others is unknown. That table furnishes V, J and clone size, whereas the DNA furnished D and trimming. This sample holds approximately 120,000 clones; roughly 79% were observed only once. 11% of the sample is taken by the ten largest.

As regards this clone: Its binding antigen is unknown. Per-base qualities were not stored, and no clone one base away is much larger.

The rearrangement combines TRBV12-3 or TRBV12-4 with TRBJ2-1; TRBD2 might be the D gene, on 5 matching bases. This TCR derives from a human donor in a cohort sampled during active COVID-19. The specimen was peripheral blood. The DNA reads as follows: TGTGCCAGCAGTTTGGGAGTCAACAATGAGCAGTTCTTC. Its translation is CASSLGVNNEQFF.